The present entry profiles one T cell receptor (gamma chain) with its context. The receptor sequences were amplified from genomic DNA of peripheral blood mononuclear cells. The CDR3 totals 10 residues. V dropped 8 bases and J dropped 6; count of bases not matched to a gene: 0. Germline-derived CDR1 and CDR2 are VENAVY and YDSYNSRV. TCRdb applied CATT to the multiplex PCR reads for clone calling. The sample records fewer than 3,500 gamma-chain clones, around 7.8% being singletons. The data originate from a study of gamma delta lymphoproliferative disorders and STAT genes. V gene TRGV8 combines with J gene TRGJP1. Here the J gene came from matching the DNA to germline, since TCRdb omits it. This receptor was obtained from a human donor in good health. Sequenced sample: blood. CDR3 in amino acids: CATSGWFKIF. The CDR3 nucleotides are TGTGCCACCTCTGGTTGGTTCAAGATATTT.